The 9 T cell receptor beta chains in this list originate from one sample, sequenced in a study of CD8 T cells in ankylosing spondylitis (dated by TCRdb to 2016 to 2017). The paper's findings and limits, for the study overall: A TCR beta motif of roughly 8 highly homologous amino acid variants appeared characteristic of blood from ankylosing spondylitis patients.

Their antigens are not known. Library preparation used 5' RACE. Reads for this sample came from an Illumina HiSeq 2500. TCRdb cleaned the public reads at Q25 with fastp, built clones with MiXCR and kept in-frame beta chains. Each record represents a unique CDR3 protein, reported with the most common genes and DNA among its rows. This sample comprises about 330,000 distinct CDR3 sequences, around 7.6% of them detected only once. Less than 15% of the sample is in the top ten clones. Specimen: blood, either unsorted or a sorted T cell fraction (not recorded which). These receptors were collected from a male donor with ankylosing spondylitis.

The chain has TRBV2 and TRBJ2-1; 11 bases align to TRBD2. The CDR3 is 17 amino acids. The germline V gene encodes CDR1 SNHLY and CDR2 FYNNEI. Trimming cost V 2 bases and J 8 bases; bases outside gene matches: 11. In nucleotides, the CDR3 is TGTGCCAGCAGTGAACAGACTAGCGGGACCCCACCCGATGAGCAGTTCTTC. Protein product: CASSEQTSGTPPDEQFF.

This clonotype was detected a few times. The chain couples TRBV7-6 to TRBJ2-5, with 9 bases that match TRBD1. Unmatched junction bases numbered 4, after V lost 4 bases and J lost 1 base. CDR1 is SGHVS and CDR2 is FNYEAQ in the germline V gene. This CDR3 spans 15 amino acids. The CDR3 is CASSSGQGRQETQYF. CDR3 nucleotides: TGTGCCAGCAGCTCAGGACAGGGGCGCCAAGAGACCCAGTACTTC.

Only a few counts were recorded for this clonotype. V and J are TRBV18 and TRBJ2-1; 9 nucleotides match TRBD2. This CDR3 contains 15 residues. J lost 8 bases, V lost 3 bases, and 8 bases had no gene match. Germline-derived CDR1 and CDR2 are KGHSH and LQKENI. In DNA form, the CDR3 reads TGTGCCAGCTCACCCATTAGCGGGAGTTTCGATGAGCAGTTCTTC. Its protein product is CASSPISGSFDEQFF.

This clonotype was counted a few times. The V gene is TRBV5-5, the J gene TRBJ2-2, with TRBD2 as a possible D gene (6 bases). Germline V CDR1 and CDR2: SGHKS, YYEKEE (reference sequence). The V end was cut by 4 bases, the J end by 3 bases, with 16 bases between. This CDR3 has 16 amino acids. The CDR3, as DNA: TGTGCCAGCAGCCCCCAAAGCGGGCTGGACACCGGGGAGCTGTTTTTT. Amino acid sequence: CASSPQSGLDTGELFF.

The chain recombines TRBV5-1 with TRBJ2-7, with 7 bases fitting TRBD2. CDR3 length: 15 amino acids. Germline CDR1 reads SGHRS; CDR2 reads YFSETQ. Germline trimming cut 4 bases from V and 2 bases from J; bases unmatched to any gene: 9. The chain's CDR3 is CASSPAAGVAYEQYF. The CDR3, as DNA: TGCGCCAGCAGCCCGGCTGCGGGAGTGGCCTACGAGCAGTACTTC.

This chain joins TRBV27 and TRBJ2-3, with D maybe TRBD2 (7 bases). The germline V and J ends were trimmed by 7 bases and 1 base, with 27 bases remaining between them. Germline CDR1 reads MNHEY; CDR2 reads SMNVEV (reference sequence). The CDR3 is 19 residues long. CDR3 DNA sequence: TGTGCCAGCACTCCACGCCTGGGGGGAGGGCCAGGGGGCACAGATACGCAGTATTTT. It is translated as CASTPRLGGGPGGTDTQYF.

This clonotype was detected many times. The chain uses TRBV29-1 and TRBJ2-7; TRBD1 agrees at 10 bases. The V and J ends lost 2 bases and 1 base, in that order; junction bases with no gene match: 2. Germline lookup yields CDR1 SQVTM and CDR2 ANQGSEA. The CDR3 covers 14 residues. The CDR3 DNA follows: TGCAGCGTTGAAAGGACAGGGGGGTCCTACGAGCAGTACTTC. Residues: CSVERTGGSYEQYF.

This clonotype was detected ten times or more. The chain links TRBV20-1 to TRBJ2-7; weak D call: TRBD2 (5 bases). From germline, CDR1 is DFQATT and CDR2 SNEGSKA (reference sequence). CDR3 size: 13 residues. V was shortened by 6 bases and J by 1 base, with 13 bases between the two germline ends. CDR3 sequence reads: CSAPKEVSYEQYF. The CDR3 coding sequence is TGCAGTGCCCCGAAGGAGGTGTCCTACGAGCAGTACTTC.

This clonotype appeared many times. This chain's CDR3 is CSARDGGRTEDTQYF. DNA for the CDR3: TGCAGTGCTAGAGATGGTGGGAGAACGGAAGATACGCAGTATTTT. This chain joins TRBV20-1 and TRBJ2-3; TRBD2 is a possible D gene (5 bases). V was pared by 0 bases and J by 5 bases, with 15 bases between. Germline V CDR1 and CDR2: DFQATT, SNEGSKA (reference sequence). The CDR3 length is 15 residues.